The next 7 T cell receptor beta chains were all read from a single sample in a study of blood T cell repertoires in COVID-19. Sequencing was performed with immunoSEQ multiplex PCR; in TCRdb, only in-frame clones are kept and a portion is missing. The sample includes roughly 250,000 clones, under 90% of them seen just once. Material for sequencing was peripheral blood. These receptor sequences come from a woman in her fifties or sixties with active or convalescent COVID-19.

The rearrangement uses TRBV27 and TRBJ2-3, with a possible D match to TRBD1 (5 bases). The CDR3 totals 16 residues. V lost 0 bases and J lost 1, with 11 bases in between. Germline lookup yields CDR1 MNHEY and CDR2 SMNVEV (reference sequence). In DNA form, the CDR3 reads TGTGCCAGCAGTTTATCGGTACAGGAGCGCACAGATACGCAGTATTTT. Protein product: CASSLSVQERTDTQYF.

V and J are TRBV6-6 and TRBJ2-5; TRBD1 matches at 7 bases. V shed 2 bases and J 5 bases; nucleotides not matched to a gene: 5. This CDR3 is 14 amino acids long. Looked up from germline, CDR1 is MNHNY and CDR2 is SVGAGI (reference sequence). The CDR3 DNA is TGTGCCAGCAGTTACCAACCGGACAGGGAGACCCAGTACTTC. This gives the protein CASSYQPDRETQYF.

This chain joins TRBV18 and TRBJ1-1, with 7 bases lining up with TRBD1. The V segment lost 2 bases and the J segment 1 base; nucleotides outside the gene matches: 4. CDR1 is KGHSH, CDR2 LQKENI, per germline. CDR3 length: 15 residues. The chain's CDR3 is CASSPSGQRNTEAFF. CDR3 sequence (DNA): TGTGCCAGCTCACCATCGGGACAGCGGAACACTGAAGCTTTCTTT.

This clone was picked up one time. This chain uses TRBV19 with TRBJ2-3; 7 bases are a match to TRBD2. Trimming took 9 bases from V and 2 from J; bases not matched to a gene: 20. This CDR3 contains 18 residues. Germline V gene data show CDR1 as LNHDA and CDR2 as SQIVND (reference sequence). The CDR3 sequence: CASSGLRMRGGNTDTQYF. In DNA form, the CDR3 reads TGTGCCAGCTCAGGCTTAAGGATGCGGGGAGGGAACACAGATACGCAGTATTTT.

A few counts support this clone. The rearrangement links TRBV2 to TRBJ1-6, with TRBD1 as a possible D gene (6 bases). Germline CDR1 SNHLY, CDR2 FYNNEI. The CDR3 runs to 14 residues. V lost 4 bases and J 7 bases, leaving 11 bases between the germline ends. CDR3 sequence (DNA): TGTGCCAGCAGTGTAGGACAGCAAAATTCACCCCTCCACTTT. It yields the protein CASSVGQQNSPLHF.

This chain uses TRBV9 with TRBJ2-3; TRBD2 agrees at 9 bases. This CDR3 is built from 16 residues. Germline-derived CDR1 and CDR2 are SGDLS and YYNGEE. The V gene end was trimmed by 6 bases and the J gene end by 1 base; junction bases not matched to a gene: 9. This chain's CDR3 is CASTTYGTSRTDTQYF. In DNA, the CDR3 is TGTGCCAGCACCACCTACGGGACTAGCCGCACAGATACGCAGTATTTT.

The V and J genes are TRBV7-2 and TRBJ2-7; 8 bases match TRBD2. The V segment lost 3 bases and the J segment 1 base; nucleotides outside the gene matches: 2. The CDR3 runs to 14 residues. Per germline, CDR1 SGHTA and CDR2 FQGNSA. CDR3 sequence reads: CASSFTSGSYEQYF. As DNA, the CDR3 is TGTGCCAGCAGCTTCACTAGCGGTTCCTACGAGCAGTACTTC.